This TCR beta chain was identified in a study of blood T cell repertoires in COVID-19. Study-level background: Acute-phase and convalescent COVID-19 samples originated in the United States, Italy and Spain. In each case, the material was cDNA or gDNA derived from T cells, B-cell-depleted T cells, or PBMCs.

With 4 bases removed from V and 8 bases from J, the gap between germline ends came to 9 bases. This CDR3 region has 12 residues. Germline CDR1 SGHNT, CDR2 YENEEA. Self-reported history from a screening survey and questionnaire set each donor's cohort. Profiling relied on immunoSEQ multiplex PCR, and the TCRdb table lists in-frame clones only, not all of them. This sample carries roughly 220,000 clones, 75% to 90% of them seen once, and the ten largest clones take around 3.2%. This clonotype was sampled from a woman aged 18-35 years in a cohort exposed to, infected with or recovered from COVID-19 (not recorded which). V and J are TRBV11-3 and TRBJ2-1; D gene unclear. Input material: PBMCs or T cells enriched from blood (not recorded which). This CDR3 reads CASSSSNDEQFF. CDR3 in DNA: TGTGCCAGCAGCTCGAGCAATGATGAGCAGTTCTTC. Full variable domain (remainder filled in from reference TRBV11-3 and TRBJ2-1): EAGVVQSPRYKIIEKKQPVAFWCNPISGHNTLYWYLQNLGQGPELLIRYENEEAVDDSQLPKDRFSAERLKGVDSTLKIQPAELGDSAVYLCASSSSNDEQFFGPGTRLTVL.